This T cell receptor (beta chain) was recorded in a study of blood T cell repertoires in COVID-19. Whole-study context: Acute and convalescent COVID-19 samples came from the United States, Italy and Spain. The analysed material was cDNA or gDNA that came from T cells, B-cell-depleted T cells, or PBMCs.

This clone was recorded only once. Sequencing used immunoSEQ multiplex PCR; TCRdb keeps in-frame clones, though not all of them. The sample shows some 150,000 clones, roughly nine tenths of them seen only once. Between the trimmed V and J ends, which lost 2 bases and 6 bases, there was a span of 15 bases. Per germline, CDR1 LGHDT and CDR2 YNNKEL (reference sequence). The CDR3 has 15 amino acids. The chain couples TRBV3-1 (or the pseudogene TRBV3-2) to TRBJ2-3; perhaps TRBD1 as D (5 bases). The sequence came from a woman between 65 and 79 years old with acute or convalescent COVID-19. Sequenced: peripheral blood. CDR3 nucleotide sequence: TGTGCCAGCAGCCAAAACCTCTGGGGCTCGGATACGCAGTATTTT. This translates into CASSQNLWGSDTQYF.